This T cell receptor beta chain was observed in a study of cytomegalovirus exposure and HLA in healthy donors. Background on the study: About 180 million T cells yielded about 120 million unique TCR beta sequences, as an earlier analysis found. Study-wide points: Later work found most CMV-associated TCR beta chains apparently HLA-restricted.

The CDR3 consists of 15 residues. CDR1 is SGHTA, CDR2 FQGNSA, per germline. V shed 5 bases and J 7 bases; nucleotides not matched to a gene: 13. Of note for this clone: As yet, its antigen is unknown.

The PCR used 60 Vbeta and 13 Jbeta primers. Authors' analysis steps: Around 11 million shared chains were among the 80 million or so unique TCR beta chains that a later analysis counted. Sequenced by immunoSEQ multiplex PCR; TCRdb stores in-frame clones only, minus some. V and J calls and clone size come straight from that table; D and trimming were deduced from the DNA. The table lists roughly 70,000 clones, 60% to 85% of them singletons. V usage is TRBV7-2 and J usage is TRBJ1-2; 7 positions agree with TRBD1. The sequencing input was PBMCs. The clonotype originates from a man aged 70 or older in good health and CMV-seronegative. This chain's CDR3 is CASSLMTGTLSGYTF. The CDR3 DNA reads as TGTGCCAGCAGCCTAATGACAGGGACATTAAGTGGCTACACCTTC.